This T cell receptor (beta chain) was found in a study of blood T cell repertoires in COVID-19 (dated by TCRdb to the early 2020s). Regarding the complete study: Samples from collaborators originated in the United States, Italy and Spain and spanned both the acute and convalescent phases of COVID-19. The material from the prospective study consisted of cDNA or gDNA derived from T cells, B-cell-depleted T cells, or PBMCs. The repertoires were made available in a free public database intended to serve as a resource for research on the immune response to SARS-CoV-2. A de-identified subject ID, COVID-19 status, age in years and sex were almost always included in the sample metadata. The samples were drawn from two sources: the first 160 participants of the ongoing ImmuneRACE study, and about 1,300 subjects contributed by 6 global collaborators. Deeply sampled blood TCRbeta repertoires from subjects exposed to, actively infected with, or recovered from COVID-19 were included in the dataset. HLA class I and class II types, where available, came from metadata supplied by the sample provider rather than from assay-based typing. Summary of the overall study and its limitations: The quantity of clinical and demographic metadata differed by source and by participant and was supplied without curation.

At one collaborating source in Seattle, patients were enrolled during active infection and were followed longitudinally through the course of disease. Each collaborating institution followed its own protocols to collect whole blood in K2EDTA tubes. For TCRbeta analysis, collaborators shipped samples in one of three forms: frozen whole blood, isolated PBMCs, or DNA extracted from either of those sample types. TCRbeta CDR3 regions were amplified from genomic DNA by means of the immunoSEQ Assay, a bias-controlled multiplex PCR. The authors processed their data as follows. Nucleated cell counts per sample were estimated from amplification of reference gene primers within the assay. To quantify the absolute abundance of each unique TCRbeta CDR3 rearrangement, sequence reads were collapsed and filtered. For each sample, productive Simpson clonality was calculated by taking the square root of Simpson's diversity index across productive rearrangements. TCRdb obtained this table from immuneACCESS and retained in-frame rearrangements with V and J assigned. These tables miss some clones; where compared with another copy, unresolved V genes account for less than half of the shortfall, and the remainder is unexplained. That table gives V, J and clone size, and the DNA gave D and trimming. The sample profile shows roughly 45,000 clones; approximately 90% of them were found once. The ten largest clones add up to about 3% of the sample.

Comments on this clone: Its antigen is still unknown. No qualities accompany the bases; no much larger clone lies one base away.

According to the germline V gene (reference sequence), CDR1 reads PRHDT and CDR2 reads FYEKMQ. The CDR3, from cysteine to phenylalanine, totals 14 residues. Kept here is only the CDR3 DNA, which spans 42 bases and is read in frame from base 1. Trimming at the junction amounts to 5 bases on V and 8 bases on J, and the germline ends lie 18 bases apart. The sequence is built from TRBV13 and TRBJ1-2; the D region possibly corresponds to TRBD1 (6 bases align). This receptor was taken from an elderly woman with COVID-19, enrolled during active disease. The specimen was peripheral blood. The nucleotide sequence reads as follows: TGTGCCAGCAGCATCGGTTCACAGGGTAGGGGCTACACCTTC. This codes for CASSIGSQGRGYTF.